This TCR beta chain was recorded in a study of T cell clonality in common variable immunodeficiency. General study points: Compared with healthy controls, CVID subjects showed increased TCRbeta clonality, mostly in about a third. The cause of increased CVID clonality remains unclear without subpopulation sequencing. CVID subjects shared fewer TCRbeta clones than healthy controls did.

Measured with immunoSEQ multiplex PCR; TCRdb has only the in-frame clones, and not every one. This sample carries 30,000 to 40,000 clones and no singletons, and 3.5% to 4.5% goes to the top ten. CDR1 is GTSNPN and CDR2 is SVGIG in the germline V gene (reference sequence). This CDR3 spans 13 amino acids. The V gene lost 0 bases and the J gene lost 0 bases, with 5 bases spanning the gap. In its sample, this clone was seen many times. Its matching antigen is unknown. The DNA ends 3 residues before the CDR3 does, and the rest of the CDR3 is filled in from the germline J gene. This chain joins TRBV30 and TRBJ1-1; D gene unclear. The sequence was collected from a person aged 18 to 75 in good health. Sequenced sample: peripheral blood mononuclear cells. The chain's CDR3 is CAWSVGLNTEAFF. The CDR3 bases that were read are TGTGCCTGGAGTGTAGGGCTGAACACTGAA.